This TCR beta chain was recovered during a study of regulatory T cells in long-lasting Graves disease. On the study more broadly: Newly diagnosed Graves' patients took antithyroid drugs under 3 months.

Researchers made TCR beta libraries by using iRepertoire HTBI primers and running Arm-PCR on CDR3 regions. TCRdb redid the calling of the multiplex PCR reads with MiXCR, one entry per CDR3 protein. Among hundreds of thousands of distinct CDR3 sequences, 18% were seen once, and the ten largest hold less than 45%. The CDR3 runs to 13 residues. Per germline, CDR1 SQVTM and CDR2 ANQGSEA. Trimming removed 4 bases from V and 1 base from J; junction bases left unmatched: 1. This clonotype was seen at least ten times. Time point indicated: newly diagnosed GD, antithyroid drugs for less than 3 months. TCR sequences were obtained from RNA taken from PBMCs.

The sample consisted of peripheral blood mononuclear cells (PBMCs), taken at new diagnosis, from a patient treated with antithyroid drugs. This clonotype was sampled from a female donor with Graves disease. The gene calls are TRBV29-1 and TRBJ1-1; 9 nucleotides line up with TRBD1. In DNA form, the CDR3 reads TGCAGCGTTGGGACAGGGGAGAACACTGAAGCTTTCTTT. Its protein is CSVGTGENTEAFF.